This T cell receptor (beta chain) was found in a study of tumor-infiltrating lymphocytes in primary liver carcinoma. General observations from the study: Blood had a significantly lower top-250-clone fraction than tumors did (p = 0.039).

DNA and RNA were both co-extracted from approximately 20-30 mg of bulk tissue that had not been sorted. Synthesis of TCR beta cDNA was carried out from about 540 ng total RNA with a constant-region primer. Each TCR beta library was derived from three nested multiplex PCR rounds that employed slightly modified ARM-PCR. The study ran its first two PCR rounds for around 9 cycles each, using TRBV1-TRBV30 forward primers and a C-beta reverse primer. TCRdb recomputed calls from the multiplex PCR reads with MiXCR, one row per CDR3 protein. The sample lists 35,000 to 50,000 distinct CDR3 sequences; 75% were seen once. In regard to this clonotype: Its antigen is currently unknown. This may arise from a read error, as a much more abundant clone is one base away. The conserved closing phenylalanine or tryptophan is absent in this CDR3, likely reflecting a read error.

In germline, CDR1 is SEHNR, CDR2 FQNEAQ (reference sequence). The CDR3 totals 15 residues. Trimming left V 5 bases short and J 1 base short, with 12 bases between. The clonotype originates from a woman aged 25 to 39 with primary liver carcinoma and hepatitis B virus infection. This sequence joins TRBV7-9 and TRBJ2-1, with TRBD2 as a possible D gene (6 bases). The sequencing input was tumor-adjacent normal liver tissue. CDR3 sequence: CASSPYSGSYNEQFL. CDR3 sequence (DNA): TGTGCCAGCAGCCCGTATAGCGGATCCTACAATGAGCAGTTCCTC.